This T cell receptor beta chain was retrieved from a study of blood T cell repertoires in COVID-19. Looking at the study overall: Sites across the United States, Italy and Spain contributed samples from acute and convalescent COVID-19. T cells, B-cell-depleted T cells, or PBMCs provided the cDNA or gDNA that served as material.

Seattle researchers signed up patients amid active infection and tracked them longitudinally. Methods used by the authors: Quantification of nucleated cells was approximated via reference gene primer amplification. Sequenced by immunoSEQ multiplex PCR; TCRdb stores in-frame clones only, minus some. V and J calls and clone size are given by that table; D and trimming were obtained from the DNA. The table includes about 250,000 clones, roughly 86% detected once. The CDR3 contains 16 residues. Germline values: CDR1 GTSNPN, CDR2 SVGIG (reference sequence). V was shortened by 1 base and J by 7 bases, with 19 bases between the two germline ends.

The receptor's source is a woman over 75 with COVID-19, enrolled during active disease. What was sequenced was peripheral blood. The rearrangement links TRBV30 to TRBJ1-4, with D tentatively TRBD1 (6 bases). The CDR3 DNA reads TGTGCCTGGAGTGCCCCAAGACGGGACATCCGTGAAAAACTGTTTTTT. Its translation is CAWSAPRRDIREKLFF.